This T cell receptor (beta chain) stems from a study of CD8 T cells in ankylosing spondylitis. This clonotype was observed a handful of times. Germline V gene sequence: CDR1 SGHRS, CDR2 YFSETQ. Trimming stripped 3 bases from V and 0 bases from J, with 8 bases between. The CDR3 runs 14 residues. Using quantitative 5'-RACE with molecular barcodes, the authors made TCR beta libraries. TCRdb analysed the 5' RACE reads with MiXCR anew, one entry per CDR3 protein. The sample gives just over 350,000 distinct CDR3 sequences, approximately 22% of which show up once; roughly 14% is in the top ten. This rearrangement joins TRBV5-1 to TRBJ2-3; D is ambiguous. Sequenced sample: blood, either unsorted or a sorted T cell fraction (not recorded which). The origin of this receptor is a male donor with ankylosing spondylitis or in good health (not recorded which). The CDR3 loop reads CASSWEDSTDTQYF. The DNA of the CDR3 is TGCGCCAGCAGCTGGGAAGACAGCACAGATACGCAGTATTTT.